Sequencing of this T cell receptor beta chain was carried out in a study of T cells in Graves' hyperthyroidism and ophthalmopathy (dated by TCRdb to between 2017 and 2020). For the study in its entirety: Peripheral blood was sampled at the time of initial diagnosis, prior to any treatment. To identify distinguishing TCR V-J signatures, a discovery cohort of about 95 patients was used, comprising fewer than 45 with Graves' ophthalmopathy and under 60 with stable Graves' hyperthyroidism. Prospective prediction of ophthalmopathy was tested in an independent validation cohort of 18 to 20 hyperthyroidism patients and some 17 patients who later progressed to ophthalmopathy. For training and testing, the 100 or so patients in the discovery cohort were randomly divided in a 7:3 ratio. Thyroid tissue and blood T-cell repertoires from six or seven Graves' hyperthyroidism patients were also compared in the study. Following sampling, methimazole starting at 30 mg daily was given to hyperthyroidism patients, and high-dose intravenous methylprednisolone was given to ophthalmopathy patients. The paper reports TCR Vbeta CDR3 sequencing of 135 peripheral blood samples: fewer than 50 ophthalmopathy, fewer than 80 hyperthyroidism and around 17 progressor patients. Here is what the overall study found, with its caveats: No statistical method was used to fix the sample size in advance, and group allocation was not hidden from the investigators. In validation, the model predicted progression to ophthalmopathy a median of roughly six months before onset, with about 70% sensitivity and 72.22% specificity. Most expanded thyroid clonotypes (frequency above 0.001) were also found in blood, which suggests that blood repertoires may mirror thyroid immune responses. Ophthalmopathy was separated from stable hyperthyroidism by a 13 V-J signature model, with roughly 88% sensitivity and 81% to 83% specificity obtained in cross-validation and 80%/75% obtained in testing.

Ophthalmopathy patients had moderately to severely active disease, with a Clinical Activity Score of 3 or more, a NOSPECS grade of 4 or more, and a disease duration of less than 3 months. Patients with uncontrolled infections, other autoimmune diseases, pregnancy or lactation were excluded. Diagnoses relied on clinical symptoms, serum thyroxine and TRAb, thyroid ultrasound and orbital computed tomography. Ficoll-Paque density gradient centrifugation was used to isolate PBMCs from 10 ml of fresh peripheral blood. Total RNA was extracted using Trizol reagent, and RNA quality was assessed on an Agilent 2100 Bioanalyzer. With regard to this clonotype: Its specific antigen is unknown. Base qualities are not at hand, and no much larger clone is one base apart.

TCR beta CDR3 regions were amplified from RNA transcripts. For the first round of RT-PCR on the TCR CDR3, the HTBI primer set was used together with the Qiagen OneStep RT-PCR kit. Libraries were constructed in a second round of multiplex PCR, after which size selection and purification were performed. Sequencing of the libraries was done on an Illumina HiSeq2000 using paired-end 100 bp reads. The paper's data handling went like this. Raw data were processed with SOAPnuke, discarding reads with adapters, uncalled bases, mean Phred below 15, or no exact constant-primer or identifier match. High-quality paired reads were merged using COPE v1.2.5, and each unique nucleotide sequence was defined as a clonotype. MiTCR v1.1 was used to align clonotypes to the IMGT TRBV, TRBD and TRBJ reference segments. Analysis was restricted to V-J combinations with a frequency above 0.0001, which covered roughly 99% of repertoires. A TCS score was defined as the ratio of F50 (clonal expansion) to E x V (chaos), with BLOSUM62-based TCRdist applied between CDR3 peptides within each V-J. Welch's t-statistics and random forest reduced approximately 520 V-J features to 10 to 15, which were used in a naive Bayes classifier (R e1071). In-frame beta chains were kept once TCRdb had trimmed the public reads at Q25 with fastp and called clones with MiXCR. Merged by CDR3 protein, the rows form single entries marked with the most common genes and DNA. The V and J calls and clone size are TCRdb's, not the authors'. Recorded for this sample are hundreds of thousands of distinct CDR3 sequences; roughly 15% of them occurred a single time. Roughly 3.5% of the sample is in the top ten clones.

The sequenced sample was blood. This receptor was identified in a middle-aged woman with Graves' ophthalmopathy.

The CDR3 in this case is CSATGLSYEQYF. The bases read TGCAGTGCCACCGGACTGTCCTACGAGCAGTACTTC. The chain employs TRBV20-1 and TRBJ2-7; TRBD2 could be the D gene, as 5 bases match. V loses 6 bases of germline sequence and J loses 1 base, and the interval between the two ends is 10 bases. CDR1 and CDR2 are drawn from the germline V gene (reference sequence): DFQATT, SNEGSKA. The CDR3 runs 12 residues from the cysteine to the phenylalanine. The sequence is cut down to CDR3 DNA, 36 bases in frame from base 1.